Each of the 14 T cell receptor beta chains below was sequenced from the same sample in a study of blood T cell repertoires in COVID-19. Repertoires were generated with immunoSEQ multiplex PCR, while TCRdb's copy carries only in-frame clones and drops some. The sample contains about 78,000 clones, roughly 86% of which appear only once. Sequences were obtained from peripheral blood. These receptor sequences come from a man between 45 and 60 years old with active or convalescent COVID-19.

V is TRBV7-2 and J is TRBJ2-5, with 10 bases matching TRBD2. Germline values: CDR1 SGHTA, CDR2 FQGNSA. The junction had 11 bases not matched to a gene; V was cut back by 5 bases and J by 5 bases. The CDR3 extends over 16 amino acids. The CDR3 sequence is CASSLLAGGQRETQYF. The DNA of the CDR3 is TGTGCCAGCAGCCTGTTAGCGGGGGGTCAGCGGGAGACCCAGTACTTC.

CDR3 DNA: TGTGCCAGTACCCCCGGGGGGGGCGCTCTCGAGCAGTACTTC. Translation gives CASTPGGGALEQYF. The genes are TRBV19 and TRBJ2-7, with TRBD2 matching over 8 bases. V shed 7 bases and J 6 bases; nucleotides not matched to a gene: 11. CDR1 is LNHDA, CDR2 SQIVND, per germline (reference sequence). The CDR3 covers 14 residues.

This clone occurred once. This sequence joins TRBV6-1 and TRBJ1-5; 7 positions agree with TRBD1. CDR1 MNHNS and CDR2 SASEGT come from the germline V gene. There are 12 residues in the CDR3. Trimming took 1 base from V and 13 from J; bases not matched to a gene: 4. The CDR3 spells CASSEGGQHQHF. CDR3 nucleotide sequence: TGTGCCAGCAGTGAAGGGGGACAGCATCAGCATTTT.

The J gene is TRBJ1-5, the V gene TRBV3-1 (or the pseudogene TRBV3-2); TRBD1 might be the D (6 bases). Germline CDR1 is LGHDT and CDR2 is YNNKEL (reference sequence). The CDR3 runs 14 residues. The germline V and J ends were trimmed by 6 bases and 1 base, with 10 bases remaining between them. For the CDR3, the DNA is TGTGCCAGCAGTCCCGGACAGAGCAATCAGCCCCAGCATTTT. Its translation is CASSPGQSNQPQHF.

The CDR3 nucleotides read TGCGCCAGCAGCTTGGGGGGAGGCGGCTCTGGAAACACCATATATTTT. The encoded protein is CASSLGGGGSGNTIYF. V gene TRBV5-1 combines with J gene TRBJ1-3; D not resolved. CDR3 length equals 16 residues. Between the trimmed V and J ends, which lost 0 bases and 0 bases, there was a span of 10 bases. Germline V gene data show CDR1 as SGHRS and CDR2 as YFSETQ.

This chain joins TRBV5-6 and TRBJ2-7, with a weak D call TRBD1 (5 bases). V was trimmed by 2 bases and J by 2 bases, leaving 11 bases between them. Germline assignment: CDR1 SGHDT and CDR2 YYEEEE. The CDR3 is 14 amino acids. The DNA for the CDR3 is TGTGCCAGCAGCTTTAGGCAGGGCACCTACGAGCAGTACTTC. Its protein is CASSFRQGTYEQYF.

CDR3 residues: CASSMVGVNEQFF. The CDR3 coding sequence is TGTGCCAGTAGTATGGTCGGGGTGAATGAGCAGTTCTTC. The rearrangement joins TRBV19 to TRBJ2-1; D perhaps matches TRBD2 (5 bases). CDR1 is LNHDA and CDR2 is SQIVND in the germline V gene (reference sequence). Trimming shortened V by 3 bases and J by 7 bases, and 10 bases separated the two germline ends. The CDR3 is 13 residues long.

The gene calls are TRBV3-1 (or the pseudogene TRBV3-2) and TRBJ1-1; tentatively, D is TRBD1 (5 bases). The germline CDR1 and CDR2 sequences are LGHDT and YNNKEL (reference sequence). V lost 3 bases and J lost 10, with 15 bases in between. This CDR3 is 13 amino acids long. The CDR3 protein is CASSQAADKRAFF. The CDR3 DNA follows: TGTGCCAGCAGCCAGGCGGCGGACAAGAGAGCTTTCTTT.

With respect to this clone: The junction departs from germline at one end; a sequencing error may be responsible. The chain couples TRBV3-1 (or the pseudogene TRBV3-2) to TRBJ2-1; D ambiguous. The CDR3 totals 15 residues. CDR1 and CDR2 from the germline V gene are LGHDT and YNNKEL (reference sequence). The CDR3 DNA is TGTGCCAGCAGCCAAGATCTTAACTCCCACAATGAGCAGTTCTTC. Translation gives CASSQDLNSHNEQFF.

The chain uses TRBV3-1 (or the pseudogene TRBV3-2) and TRBJ1-3; TRBD1 aligns across 8 bases. The germline V gene encodes CDR1 LGHDT and CDR2 YNNKEL (reference sequence). This CDR3 contains 17 residues. V lost 5 bases to trimming and J lost 1 base; unmatched junction nucleotides: 10. The CDR3 loop reads CASSEGQALISGNTIYF. The CDR3 DNA sequence: TGTGCCAGCAGCGAGGGACAGGCCCTCATTTCTGGAAACACCATATATTTT.

V is TRBV5-1 and J is TRBJ1-2, with 9 bases that match TRBD1. After removal of 2 bases from V and 5 bases from J, the junction contained 7 bases not matched to a gene. The germline V gene encodes CDR1 SGHRS and CDR2 YFSETQ. The CDR3 runs to 15 residues. The DNA for the CDR3 is TGCGCCAGCAGCTTAACAGGGGGCGCCGGGTATGGCTACACCTTC. As protein: CASSLTGGAGYGYTF.

The chain couples TRBV6-2 or TRBV6-3 to TRBJ2-3, with TRBD2 matching 14 bases. This CDR3 spans 16 amino acids. After removal of 6 bases from V and 4 bases from J, the junction contained 6 bases not matched to a gene. Germline-derived CDR1 and CDR2 are MNHEY and SVGEGT. Written as DNA, the CDR3 is TGTGCCAGCAGCAAGACGACTAGCGGGGGGGCAGATACGCAGTATTTT. This encodes CASSKTTSGGADTQYF.

This clone was found many times. This chain joins TRBV5-1 and TRBJ1-6; D ambiguous. The CDR3 consists of 16 residues. The V gene's germline CDR1 is SGHRS and CDR2 YFSETQ. V lost 2 bases to trimming and J lost 8 bases, with 17 bases between them. The CDR3 DNA follows: TGCGCCAGCAGCTTATCAGTCCACCCTTCCGATTCACCCCTCCACTTT. It encodes CASSLSVHPSDSPLHF.

The rearrangement uses TRBV15 and TRBJ1-2, with 7 bases identical to TRBD1. This CDR3 has 14 residues. V lost 0 bases and J lost 10; bases outside the gene matches: 8. Germline lookup yields CDR1 LNHNV and CDR2 YYDKDF (reference sequence). The DNA for the CDR3 is TGTGCCACCAGCAGAGATAGTCTAACAGGGGACTACACCTTC. Translated, it gives CATSRDSLTGDYTF.